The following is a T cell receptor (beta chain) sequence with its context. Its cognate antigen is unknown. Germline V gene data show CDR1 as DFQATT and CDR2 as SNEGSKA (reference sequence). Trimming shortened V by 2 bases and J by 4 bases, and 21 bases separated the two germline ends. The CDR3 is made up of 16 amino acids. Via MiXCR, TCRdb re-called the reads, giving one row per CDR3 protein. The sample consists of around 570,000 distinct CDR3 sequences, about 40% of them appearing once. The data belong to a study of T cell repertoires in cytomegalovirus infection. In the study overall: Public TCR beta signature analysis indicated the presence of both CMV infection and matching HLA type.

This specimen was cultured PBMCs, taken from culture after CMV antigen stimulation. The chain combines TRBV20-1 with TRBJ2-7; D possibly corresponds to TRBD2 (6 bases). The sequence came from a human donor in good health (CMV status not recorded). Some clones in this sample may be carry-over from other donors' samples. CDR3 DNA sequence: TGCAGTGCTAGACCCTTACGTTCCGGGGCGGGGTACGAGCAGTACTTC. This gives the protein CSARPLRSGAGYEQYF.